A selection of T cell receptor beta chains follows, all from one sample in a study of T cell clones after liver transplantation. Repertoires were generated with immunoSEQ multiplex PCR, while TCRdb's copy carries only in-frame clones and drops some. Counted here are approximately 68,000 clones, 75% to 85% occurring once; the ten biggest clones make up about 0.6%. The sample consisted of CD4+ T cells from blood, taken before liver transplant. These receptors came from a human donor who received a liver transplant. Each CDR3 is given with its conserved first and last residue. The order of the fields is J gene, clone size, V gene, CDR3 protein. The listing skips clone size in some rows; elsewhere it reads once, few, many or a size class.

>TRBJ2-5|few|TRBV6-4
CASSDREGLTQYF
>TRBJ1-2|.|TRBV7-2
CASSLEGGVGMGYTF
>TRBJ1-4|once|TRBV7-2
CASSPQGPPGEKLFF
>TRBJ2-2|.|TRBV7-9
CASSSPGTGELFF
>TRBJ2-1|.|TRBV11-3
CASSLETLDEQFF
>TRBJ1-1|.|TRBV30
CAWSATPGTGRSTEAFF
>TRBJ2-7|.|TRBV7-2
CASSLGTGLPNEQYF
>TRBJ1-1|.|TRBV7-2
CASSLTYGGNTEAFF
>TRBJ2-7|few|TRBV19
CASSIMSGRSYEQYF
>TRBJ1-2|.|TRBV6-1
CASSDRGYGYTF
>TRBJ2-5|.|TRBV27
CASSLRGSGPKTQYF
>TRBJ1-2|.|TRBV10-2
CASSAAPGRGYTF
>TRBJ2-3|.|TRBV6-5
CASSYGTGGTDTQYF
>TRBJ1-2|.|TRBV29-1
CSVGTSNYGYTF
>TRBJ1-2|.|TRBV5-4
CASSFPPIRGGNYGYTF
>TRBJ2-1|few|TRBV14
CASSQFPGQSSYNEQFF
>TRBJ2-3|.|TRBV7-2
CASSLGARYSTDTQYF
>TRBJ2-7|.|TRBV5-4
CASSLVRTSGNEQYF
>TRBJ2-7|.|TRBV10-2
CASSASNRGSYEQYF
>TRBJ1-1|.|TRBV29-1
CSVEGQQNTEAFF
>TRBJ1-1|once|TRBV5-1
CASSPEGNNEAFF
>TRBJ1-1|.|TRBV7-2
CASSLNGVLRAEAFF
>TRBJ1-2|once|TRBV18
CASSPLTDANYGYTF
>TRBJ1-4|.|TRBV9
CASSLDRGRGEKLFF
>TRBJ1-2|many|TRBV27
CASRQTLGYGYTF
>TRBJ2-5|.|TRBV11-3
CASSSGLGVETQYF
>TRBJ1-1|.|TRBV9
CASSAQVNTEAFF
>TRBJ2-5|.|TRBV5-1
CASSLAETQYF
>TRBJ2-1|.|TRBV5-6
CASSLREGLNEQFF
>TRBJ1-2|.|TRBV19
CASIYSGQPGYGYTF
>TRBJ1-1|.|TRBV6-6
CASSYGGNTEAFF
>TRBJ2-2|.|TRBV19
CASSTGFGELFF
>TRBJ2-7|.|TRBV18
CASSPVGVNYEQYF
>TRBJ2-1|.|TRBV15
CATSGGTSGYNEQFF